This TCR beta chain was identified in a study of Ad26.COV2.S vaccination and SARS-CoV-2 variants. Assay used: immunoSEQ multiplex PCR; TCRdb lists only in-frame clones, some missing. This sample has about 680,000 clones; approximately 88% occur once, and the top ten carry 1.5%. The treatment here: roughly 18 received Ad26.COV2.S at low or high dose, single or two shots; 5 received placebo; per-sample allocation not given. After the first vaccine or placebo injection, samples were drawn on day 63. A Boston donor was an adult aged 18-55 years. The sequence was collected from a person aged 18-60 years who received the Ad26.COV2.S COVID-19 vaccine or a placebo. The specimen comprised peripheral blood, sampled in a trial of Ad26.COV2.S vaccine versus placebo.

The CDR3 DNA follows: TGTGCCAGCAGCTTATTCCGAGAGACCCAGTACTTC. As protein: CASSLFRETQYF. The chain combines TRBV7-2 with TRBJ2-5, with D hard to call. V gave up 2 bases and J gave up 4 bases, with 5 bases separating them. The CDR3 extends over 12 amino acids. Germline V gives CDR1 SGHTA, CDR2 FQGNSA.